The 18 T cell receptor beta chains below were found in one sample sequenced in a study of T-cell reconstitution after alpha-beta-depleted transplantation in children. During its preparation, the TCRbeta library received unique molecular identifiers. MiXCR, run by TCRdb on the PCR reads, gives a single entry per CDR3 protein. Among approximately 70,000 distinct CDR3 sequences, 4.9% were seen once, and the ten largest hold about 20%. Sequenced material: PBMCs, mostly from graft donor cells, taken 180 days after TCRalphabeta/CD19-depleted stem cell transplant. The receptors here all came from a boy under two years old who had a stem cell transplant for acute myeloid leukemia, so the T cells may come from the graft donor.

This clonotype has a count of ten or more. The chain recombines TRBV5-1 with TRBJ1-4; no reliable D call. The CDR3 is 14 residues long. V was cut by 5 bases and J by 0 bases, with 8 bases left in between. The germline V gene has CDR1 SGHRS and CDR2 YFSETQ. The CDR3 is CASSADATNEKLFF. The CDR3 DNA is TGCGCCAGCAGTGCGGATGCAACTAATGAAAAACTGTTTTTT.

This clonotype was seen at least ten times. The V call is TRBV19, the J call TRBJ1-2, with a tentative D call TRBD1 (5 bases). The CDR3 consists of 13 residues. Germline CDR1 and CDR2: LNHDA and SQIVND (reference sequence). V shed 5 bases and J shed 5 bases, with 12 bases lying between them. CDR3 sequence reads: CASSSGRPYGYTF. The DNA for the CDR3 is TGTGCCAGTAGTTCGGGACGACCGTATGGCTACACCTTC.

The sample holds a few counts of this clonotype. This chain joins TRBV20-1 and TRBJ2-3; D gene unclear. Germline assignment: CDR1 DFQATT and CDR2 SNEGSKA (reference sequence). The germline V and J ends were trimmed by 5 bases and 1 base, with 7 bases remaining between them. This CDR3 contains 12 residues. The CDR3 nucleotides read TGCAGTGCTCCGTTGGGCACAGATACGCAGTATTTT. This encodes CSAPLGTDTQYF.

The table lists this clonotype with many counts. The chain joins TRBV20-1 to TRBJ2-2, with 9 positions matching TRBD2. V gave up 5 bases and J gave up 1 base; unmatched junction bases: 5. Germline assignment: CDR1 DFQATT and CDR2 SNEGSKA (reference sequence). The CDR3 contains 15 residues. The CDR3 nucleotides are TGCAGTGCTGGAGGACTAGCGATGAACACCGGGGAGCTGTTTTTT. Protein sequence: CSAGGLAMNTGELFF.

Many counts were recorded for this clonotype. The chain is built from TRBV10-3 and TRBJ2-3, with TRBD2 identical over 7 bases. Germline loops: CDR1 ENHRY, CDR2 SYGVKD. The junction had 13 bases not matched to a gene; V was cut back by 3 bases and J by 4 bases. This CDR3 has 17 amino acids. For the CDR3, the DNA is TGTGCCATCAGTGATTTGATCGGGCTAGCGGCCTCAGATACGCAGTATTTT. It is translated as CAISDLIGLAASDTQYF.

Many counts were recorded for this clonotype. The gene calls are TRBV7-3 and TRBJ2-7; the match to TRBD1 covers 7 bases. The junction had 3 bases not matched to a gene; V was cut back by 1 base and J by 0 bases. The CDR3 has 15 amino acids. Germline V gives CDR1 SGHTA, CDR2 FQGTGA. CDR3 residues: CASSLIRDSSYEQYF. CDR3 nucleotides: TGTGCCAGCAGCTTAATACGGGACAGCTCCTACGAGCAGTACTTC.

There are many counts of this clonotype. This sequence joins TRBV7-9 and TRBJ2-2; a possible D gene is TRBD2 (6 bases). The CDR3 is 16 amino acids. The V end was cut by 5 bases, the J end by 4 bases, with 17 bases between. Germline V gives CDR1 SEHNR, CDR2 FQNEAQ (reference sequence). The CDR3 spells CASSPPGLSRTGELFF. CDR3 DNA: TGTGCCAGCAGCCCCCCGGGACTTTCACGCACCGGGGAGCTGTTTTTT.

The chain has TRBV10-3 and TRBJ2-7; D possibly uses TRBD1 or TRBD2 (6 bases each). V dropped 5 bases and J dropped 4 bases, with 24 bases sitting between them. The CDR3 totals 17 residues. The germline V gene encodes CDR1 ENHRY and CDR2 SYGVKD. The CDR3 is CAISRSGGRDEIYEQYF. In nucleotides, the CDR3 is TGTGCCATCAGTCGAAGTGGGGGGCGGGACGAGATTTACGAGCAGTACTTC.

This clonotype was detected many times. The chain links TRBV7-9 to TRBJ1-5; D unresolved. Looked up from germline, CDR1 is SEHNR and CDR2 is FQNEAQ (reference sequence). Trimming left V 1 base short and J 7 bases short, with 8 bases between. The CDR3 has 13 amino acids. The CDR3: CASSLGLGQPQHF. CDR3 DNA: TGTGCCAGCAGCTTAGGGTTAGGGCAGCCCCAGCATTTT.

This clonotype was detected many times. The chain joins TRBV20-1 to TRBJ2-3; 7 positions agree with TRBD2. CDR3 length: 14 residues. CDR1 DFQATT and CDR2 SNEGSKA come from the germline V gene (reference sequence). Trimming cost V 5 bases and J 1 base; bases outside gene matches: 6. The CDR3 reads CSAPGGRGTDTQYF. The CDR3 nucleotides are TGCAGTGCTCCGGGGGGTCGGGGCACAGATACGCAGTATTTT.

There are many counts of this clonotype. The chain combines TRBV3-1 with TRBJ1-1; 9 bases line up with TRBD1. With V trimmed by 3 bases and J by 1 base, 3 bases remained unmatched. Germline CDR1 LGHDT, CDR2 YNNKEL (reference sequence). This CDR3 is built from 15 residues. CDR3 residues: CASSQEGQGNTEAFF. The CDR3 nucleotides read TGTGCCAGCAGCCAGGAGGGACAGGGGAACACTGAAGCTTTCTTT. Looking up the rest from reference TRBV3-1 and TRBJ1-1 gives the full variable domain: DTAVSQTPKYLVTQMGNDKSIKCEQNLGHDTMYWYKQDSKKFLKIMFSYNNKELIINETVPNRFSPKSPDKAHLNLHINSLELGDSAVYFCASSQEGQGNTEAFFGQGTRLTVV.

This clonotype came up many times. The J gene is TRBJ1-5, the V gene TRBV28; TRBD1 matches 9 bases. The CDR3 loop spans 17 amino acids. V was pared by 4 bases and J by 5 bases, with 12 bases of the junction left unmatched. Looked up from germline, CDR1 is MDHEN and CDR2 is SYDVKM. In DNA form, the CDR3 reads TGTGCCAGCAGTTCGAACAGGGGGCTCCCGTCCGATCAGCCCCAGCATTTT. Its translation is CASSSNRGLPSDQPQHF.

This clonotype was detected many times. The chain combines TRBV14 with TRBJ2-5; D is uncertain. The ends were cut back, 2 bases at V and 5 bases at J, with 15 bases in the middle. This CDR3 comprises 15 residues. Germline CDR1 reads SGHDN; CDR2 reads FVKESK. This CDR3 is CASSQRRGSVETQYF. The CDR3 coding sequence is TGTGCCAGCAGCCAAAGGCGAGGATCTGTGGAGACCCAGTACTTC.

This clonotype was counted ten times or more. The CDR3 here is CSARGGARSNEKLFF. CDR3 nucleotides: TGCAGTGCTAGAGGCGGGGCCCGATCTAATGAAAAACTGTTTTTT. The gene calls are TRBV20-1 and TRBJ1-4; weak D call: TRBD1 (5 bases). The germline V gene encodes CDR1 DFQATT and CDR2 SNEGSKA (reference sequence). The ends were cut back, 1 base at V and 3 bases at J, with 12 bases in the middle. The CDR3 spans 15 residues.

This clonotype was counted at least ten times. CDR3 sequence: CASSDLDLSYEQYF. In DNA, the CDR3 is TGCGCCAGCAGCGACTTGGACTTGTCCTACGAGCAGTACTTC. This chain uses TRBV5-1 with TRBJ2-7, with D possibly matching TRBD2 (5 bases). The CDR3 is 14 residues long. Germline lookup yields CDR1 SGHRS and CDR2 YFSETQ. Trimming removed 4 bases from V and 1 base from J, with 12 bases in between.

This clonotype occurred a few times. This chain joins TRBV12-3 or TRBV12-4 and TRBJ1-2; TRBD1 aligns across 7 bases. Trimming cost V 6 bases and J 1 base; bases outside gene matches: 2. The CDR3 has 13 amino acids. CDR3 protein: CASRRDSNYGYTF. The CDR3 DNA is TGTGCCAGCAGGCGGGACAGTAACTATGGCTACACCTTC.

This clonotype has ten or more counts. The rearrangement uses TRBV15 and TRBJ2-7; 11 bases are shared with TRBD1. Per germline, CDR1 LNHNV and CDR2 YYDKDF (reference sequence). This CDR3 has 16 residues. With 1 base clipped from V and 3 bases from J, the junction kept 5 bases outside the gene matches. This CDR3 reads CATSRGGTGGNYEQYF. Written as DNA, the CDR3 is TGTGCCACCAGCAGAGGCGGGACAGGGGGTAACTACGAGCAGTACTTC.

Many counts were recorded for this clonotype. V and J are TRBV6-6 and TRBJ2-7; D may be TRBD2 (7 bases). CDR1 and CDR2 from the germline V gene are MNHNY and SVGAGI (reference sequence). The V and J ends lost 2 bases and 4 bases respectively, with 9 bases between them. CDR3 length: 13 residues. CDR3 DNA sequence: TGTGCCAGCAGTTACAGGGGGGGTTACGAGCAGTACTTC. It is translated as CASSYRGGYEQYF.